The 18 T cell receptor beta chains listed next were all sequenced from one sample in a study of blood T cell repertoires in COVID-19. The repertoire was sequenced with immunoSEQ multiplex PCR; TCRdb's copy has only in-frame clones and lacks some. The table has about 46,000 clones, 70% to 90% seen once; the top ten hold 1% to 1.5%. Material: peripheral blood. The receptor source for this set is a man in his 60s with acute or convalescent COVID-19.

This clone has just a few counts. The rearrangement links TRBV4-1 to TRBJ1-2, with no clear D. Germline V gives CDR1 MGHRA, CDR2 YSYEKL. The CDR3 is 14 residues long. Deletions cut 0 bases from V and 6 bases from J, with 11 bases between. The DNA for the CDR3 is TGCGCCAGCAGCCAAGAGTATCGGGATCATGGCTACACCTTC. This gives the protein CASSQEYRDHGYTF.

This chain links TRBV7-8 with TRBJ2-4, with 10 bases aligning to TRBD2. The CDR3 has 16 amino acids. V dropped 5 bases and J dropped 3; count of bases not matched to a gene: 7. Germline V gives CDR1 SGHVS, CDR2 FQNEAQ. CDR3: CASSPSGGAVKNIQYF. The DNA for the CDR3 is TGTGCCAGCAGCCCCAGCGGGGGGGCCGTCAAAAACATTCAGTACTTC. Variable domain in full (rest from reference TRBV7-8 and TRBJ2-4): GAGVSQSPRYKVAKRGQDVALRCDPISGHVSLFWYQQALGQGPEFLTYFQNEAQLDKSGLPSDRFFAERPEGSVSTLKIQRTQQEDSAVYLCASSPSGGAVKNIQYFGAGTRLSVL.

The table lists this clone with a count of one. The chain employs TRBV7-2 and TRBJ1-2, with TRBD1 matching 7 bases. Losses at the gene ends were 6 bases for V and 2 bases for J; bases not matched to a gene: 15. The CDR3 sequence is 17 residues long. In germline, CDR1 is SGHTA, CDR2 FQGNSA. The CDR3 region is CASSSQSGTATNYGYTF. CDR3 in DNA: TGTGCCAGCAGTTCTCAATCCGGGACAGCGACCAACTATGGCTACACCTTC.

This clone came up once. The J gene is TRBJ2-3, the V gene TRBV7-9, with TRBD2 identical over 7 bases. CDR3 size: 15 residues. V was pared by 5 bases and J by 2 bases, with 7 bases of the junction left unmatched. Germline CDR1 is SEHNR and CDR2 is FQNEAQ (reference sequence). DNA of the CDR3: TGTGCCAGCAGCCCAGGGACTATAAACACAGATACGCAGTATTTT. This gives the protein CASSPGTINTDTQYF.

The chain links TRBV3-1 (or the pseudogene TRBV3-2) to TRBJ2-7, with 10 bases identical to TRBD2. The CDR3 loop spans 17 amino acids. Germline-derived CDR1 and CDR2 are LGHDT and YNNKEL (reference sequence). Trimming took 0 bases from V and 6 from J; bases not matched to a gene: 11. For the CDR3, the DNA is TGTGCCAGCAGCCAAGACCTAGCGGGAGACCTGGGGTCCGAGCAGTACTTC. This codes for CASSQDLAGDLGSEQYF.

The chain is built from TRBV7-2 and TRBJ1-1; the D gene is possibly TRBD1 (6 bases). With 3 bases removed from V and 0 bases from J, the gap between germline ends came to 17 bases. Germline V CDR1 and CDR2: SGHTA, FQGNSA. The CDR3 extends over 17 amino acids. The CDR3 bases are TGTGCCAGCAGCTTCCCCTCGGCAGGGGTCATGAACACTGAAGCTTTCTTT. This codes for CASSFPSAGVMNTEAFF.

The chain employs TRBV29-1 and TRBJ2-7; 15 bases map to TRBD2. The V gene end was trimmed by 0 bases and the J gene end by 7 bases; junction bases not matched to a gene: 7. The germline gives CDR1 SQVTM, CDR2 ANQGSEA. The CDR3 loop spans 16 amino acids. The CDR3 spells CSVEEGGLAGGGEQYF. In DNA, the CDR3 is TGCAGCGTTGAAGAGGGAGGACTAGCGGGAGGGGGGGAGCAGTACTTC.

The rearrangement joins TRBV1 to TRBJ1-1; the table's D call, TRBD1, has no DNA check behind it. TRBV1 is marked as a pseudogene. The CDR3 is 14 residues long. Here the CDR3 DNA reads TGCACCAGCAGCCAGGGCGACAGGGGAAAGGAAGCTTTCTTT. This gives the protein CTSSQGDRGKEAFF.

The chain carries TRBV5-1 and TRBJ2-7; no clear D. In germline, CDR1 is SGHRS, CDR2 YFSETQ. The CDR3 totals 14 residues. V was shortened by 0 bases and J by 3 bases, with 10 bases between the two germline ends. The CDR3 is CASSLVPEHYEQYF. CDR3 nucleotide sequence: TGCGCCAGCAGCTTGGTTCCAGAACACTACGAGCAGTACTTC. Drawing the rest from reference TRBV5-1 and TRBJ2-7, the complete variable domain is KAGVTQTPRYLIKTRGQQVTLSCSPISGHRSVSWYQQTPGQGLQFLFEYFSETQRNKGNFPGRFSGRQFSNSRSEMNVSTLELGDSALYLCASSLVPEHYEQYFGPGTRLTVT.

This rearrangement joins TRBV7-2 to TRBJ1-2; D is unclear. This CDR3 has 14 residues. The germline V gene encodes CDR1 SGHTA and CDR2 FQGNSA. The V gene lost 5 bases and the J gene lost 2 bases, with 12 bases spanning the gap. In nucleotides, the CDR3 is TGTGCCAGCAGCGCCCTCACAGTAAACTATGGCTACACCTTC. Amino acid sequence: CASSALTVNYGYTF.

The chain joins TRBV2 to TRBJ2-1; D not resolved. This CDR3 is built from 14 residues. From germline, CDR1 is SNHLY and CDR2 FYNNEI. Trimming removed 5 bases from V and 1 base from J, with 9 bases in between. CDR3 protein: CASSLLWSYNEQFF. The CDR3 nucleotides are TGTGCCAGCAGTCTATTATGGTCCTACAATGAGCAGTTCTTC.

The chain combines TRBV29-1 with TRBJ2-1; D perhaps matches TRBD2 (7 bases). There are 14 residues in the CDR3. Germline V gene sequence: CDR1 SQVTM, CDR2 ANQGSEA. The V end lost 4 bases, the J end lost 5 bases, and 15 bases lay between the germline ends. CDR3 amino acids: CSVAGRGDHNEQFF. CDR3 sequence (DNA): TGCAGCGTTGCAGGGAGGGGGGACCACAATGAGCAGTTCTTC.

V usage is TRBV24-1 and J usage is TRBJ2-6, with a possible D match to TRBD2 (5 bases). The CDR3 runs to 15 residues. In germline, CDR1 is KGHDR, CDR2 SFDVKD. V lost 4 bases, J lost 0 bases, and 6 bases lay in between. CDR3 bases: TGTGCCACCAGTGACCGGGACTCTGGGGCCAACGTCCTGACTTTC. It translates to CATSDRDSGANVLTF.

This chain connects TRBV7-9 to TRBJ2-3, with D possibly being TRBD2 (6 bases). The CDR3 consists of 14 residues. Germline V lookup: CDR1 SEHNR, CDR2 FQNEAQ (reference sequence). V was pared by 1 base and J by 7 bases, with 12 bases between. CDR3 in DNA: TGTGCCAGCAGCTTAGACCTAGCGAGTTATACGCAGTATTTT. Amino acid sequence: CASSLDLASYTQYF.

The genes are TRBV6-5 and TRBJ2-2, with D possibly matching TRBD2 (5 bases). Germline V gene lookup returns CDR1 MNHEY and CDR2 SVGAGI. The CDR3 runs 14 residues. Between the trimmed V and J ends, which lost 10 bases and 5 bases, there was a span of 17 bases. The CDR3 DNA reads as TGTGCCACCATCCCGGACTCCCATACCGGGGAGCTGTTTTTT. Translating gives CATIPDSHTGELFF.

The chain links TRBV6-6 to TRBJ1-6; weak D call: TRBD1 (5 bases). The CDR3 extends over 16 amino acids. Germline values: CDR1 MNHNY, CDR2 SVGAGI (reference sequence). Trimming left V 2 bases short and J 0 bases short, with 8 bases between. The CDR3 reads CASSYIQDSYNSPLHF. CDR3 DNA: TGTGCCAGCAGTTACATACAGGACTCCTATAATTCACCCCTCCACTTT.

This chain connects TRBV18 to TRBJ2-3, with unresolved D. This CDR3 is 13 amino acids long. Trimming pared 3 bases from V and 5 bases from J, leaving 9 bases between. Per the germline V gene, CDR1 is KGHSH and CDR2 is LQKENI. This chain's CDR3 is CASSPSWLDTQYF. The CDR3 DNA is TGTGCCAGCTCACCTTCTTGGCTAGATACGCAGTATTTT.

The table lists this clone with a few counts. The V call is TRBV5-1, the J call TRBJ2-7; tentatively, D is TRBD2 (7 bases). The length of the CDR3 is 16 residues. From germline, CDR1 is SGHRS and CDR2 YFSETQ. With 4 bases removed from V and 4 bases from J, the gap between germline ends came to 21 bases. Here the CDR3 reads CASSLGSGAGVYEQYF. Written as DNA, the CDR3 is TGCGCCAGCAGCCTGGGGTCAGGGGCGGGAGTATACGAGCAGTACTTC.